Detailed here is one T cell receptor (beta chain). This entry comes from a study of blood T cell repertoires in COVID-19. Study in general: COVID-19 samples from acute and convalescent phases originated in the United States, Italy and Spain.

Recovered status applied to Cohort 3 donors who had two consecutive negative PCRs. It also applied to those with clearance or with symptom resolution. CDR1 and CDR2 from the germline V gene are SEHNR and FQNEAQ (reference sequence). V shed 3 bases and J 6 bases; nucleotides not matched to a gene: 7. The CDR3 runs 14 residues. As processed by the authors: Estimation of nucleated cell counts was performed using reference gene primer amplification. Clones were sequenced by immunoSEQ multiplex PCR, and TCRdb holds only the in-frame ones, with some missing. V and J calls and clone size are copied from that table; D and trimming were computed from the DNA. This table has 200,000 to 250,000 clones, 84% appearing once.

The sample consisted of PBMCs or T cells enriched from blood (not recorded which). This rearrangement joins TRBV7-9 to TRBJ1-2; TRBD1 aligns across 7 bases. This receptor was taken from a woman aged 40 to 50 who had recovered from COVID-19. The CDR3, as DNA: TGTGCCAGCAGCTTTACAGGGGATTACGATGGCTACACCTTC. Protein sequence: CASSFTGDYDGYTF.